Below are 10 T cell receptor beta chains sequenced from a single sample in a study of graft-versus-host responses after intestinal transplantation (dated by TCRdb to the early 2020s). The library came from the immunoSEQ multiplex PCR assay. As stored in TCRdb, this immuneACCESS dataset retains in-frame rearrangements with V and J assigned. A fraction of the clones does not appear; measured against another copy, unresolved V genes explain less than half of the discrepancy, and the remainder lacks a known reason. The sample table shows 50,000 to 75,000 clones, and 90% to 95% are seen once. Together, the top ten hold 0.38% of the sample. Per the publication, the time point label means: cells obtained before transplantation from donor or recipient. These receptors have no known antigen. Material: unstimulated CD4+ T cells sorted from spleen or lymph node cells, obtained before transplant. The receptors originated from a human donor who was the organ donor for an intestinal transplant.

The chain links TRBV14 to TRBJ2-7; TRBD1 matches 7 bases. The germline V gene has CDR1 SGHDN and CDR2 FVKESK. V dropped 5 bases and J dropped 4; count of bases not matched to a gene: 2. The CDR3 covers 12 residues. The CDR3 region is CASSETGYEQYF. The DNA for the CDR3 is TGTGCCAGCAGCGAGACAGGGTACGAGCAGTACTTC.

The chain couples TRBV11-2 to TRBJ1-2, with a possible D match to TRBD1 (6 bases). V lost 5 bases, J lost 0 bases, and 16 bases lay in between. The CDR3 extends over 16 amino acids. The germline V gene encodes CDR1 SGHAT and CDR2 FQNNGV. This chain's CDR3 is CASSPDSRGANYGYTF. CDR3 nucleotide sequence: TGTGCCAGCAGCCCCGACAGTAGGGGGGCTAACTATGGCTACACCTTC.

The chain is built from TRBV6-1 and TRBJ2-6; tentatively, D is TRBD1 (5 bases). Germline values: CDR1 MNHNS, CDR2 SASEGT. The V gene lost 6 bases and the J gene lost 2 bases, with 5 bases spanning the gap. This CDR3 comprises 13 residues. The CDR3, as DNA: TGTGCCAGCAGGGGGCCTGGGGCCAACGTCCTGACTTTC. This encodes CASRGPGANVLTF.

The rearrangement links TRBV7-2 to TRBJ1-5; 8 bases fit TRBD1. The CDR3 has 16 residues. Germline V CDR1 and CDR2: SGHTA, FQGNSA. The V and J ends lost 4 bases and 2 bases, in that order; junction bases with no gene match: 7. The CDR3 DNA reads as TGTGCCAGCAGCTCTCAGGGGGCTTATGGCAATCAGCCCCAGCATTTT. Its translation: CASSSQGAYGNQPQHF.

V gene TRBV2 combines with J gene TRBJ1-2; a possible D gene is TRBD1 (6 bases). Trimming pared 7 bases from V and 1 base from J, leaving 10 bases between. In germline, CDR1 is SNHLY, CDR2 FYNNEI. There are 13 residues in the CDR3. The CDR3 nucleotides are TGTGCCAGCAATCCACAGGGTAACTATGGCTACACCTTC. It specifies CASNPQGNYGYTF.

Of note for this clone: Germline is not matched at one junction end, which may reflect a read error. V gene TRBV18 combines with J gene TRBJ1-5, with TRBD1 as a possible D gene (5 bases). This CDR3 has 15 amino acids. CDR1 and CDR2 (germline): KGHSH, LQKENI. CDR3 bases: TGTGCCACCTCACCACTGGCAGGGTGGAATCAGCTCCAGCATTTT. Residues: CATSPLAGWNQLQHF. The full variable domain, completed using reference TRBV18 and TRBJ1-5, is NAGVMQNPRHLVRRRGQEARLRCSPMKGHSHVYWYRQLPEEGLKFMVYLQKENIIDESGMPKERFSAEFPKEGPSILRIQQVVRGDSAAYFCATSPLAGWNQLQHFGDGTRLSIL.

The chain uses TRBV4-1 and TRBJ2-3; tentatively, D is TRBD2 (7 bases). The CDR3 extends over 15 amino acids. V shed 3 bases and J shed 2 bases, with 12 bases lying between them. Germline V CDR1 and CDR2: MGHRA, YSYEKL. The DNA of the CDR3 is TGCGCCAGCAGCCATCTGCGGGGGCCCACAGATACGCAGTATTTT. It translates to CASSHLRGPTDTQYF.

The J gene is TRBJ1-1, the V gene TRBV29-1; TRBD1 matches at 8 bases. CDR1 and CDR2 from the germline V gene are SQVTM and ANQGSEA. The J segment lost 0 bases and the V segment lost 6 bases, leaving 12 bases of the junction unmatched. This CDR3 is 16 amino acids long. The CDR3: CSVARQGRGMNTEAFF. CDR3 nucleotides: TGCAGCGTAGCGAGACAGGGGAGGGGAATGAACACTGAAGCTTTCTTT.

The chain joins TRBV7-8 to TRBJ2-7, with a weak D call TRBD2 (5 bases). Germline V gene lookup returns CDR1 SGHVS and CDR2 FQNEAQ. CDR3 length: 13 amino acids. V lost 7 bases and J lost 2, with 12 bases in between. The CDR3 coding sequence is TGTGCCAGCACCTCGGGGAGAACCTACGAGCAGTACTTC. Protein: CASTSGRTYEQYF.

This chain uses TRBV7-2 with TRBJ2-7, with TRBD2 identical over 12 bases. CDR1 and CDR2 from the germline V gene are SGHTA and FQGNSA. Unmatched junction bases numbered 1, after V lost 1 base and J lost 3 bases. The CDR3 contains 15 residues. The CDR3 sequence is CASSLELAGGYEQYF. CDR3 nucleotide sequence: TGTGCCAGCAGCTTAGAACTAGCGGGGGGCTACGAGCAGTACTTC.